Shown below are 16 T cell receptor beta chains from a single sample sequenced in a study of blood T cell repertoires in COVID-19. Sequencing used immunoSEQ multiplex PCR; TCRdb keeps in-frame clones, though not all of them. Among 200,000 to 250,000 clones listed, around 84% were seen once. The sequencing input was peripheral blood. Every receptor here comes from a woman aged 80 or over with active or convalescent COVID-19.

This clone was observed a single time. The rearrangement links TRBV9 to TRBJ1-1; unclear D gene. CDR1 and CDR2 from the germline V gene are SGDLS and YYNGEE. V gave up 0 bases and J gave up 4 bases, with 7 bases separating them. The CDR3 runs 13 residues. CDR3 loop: CASSVERGTEAFF. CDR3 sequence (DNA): TGTGCCAGCAGCGTAGAGAGAGGCACTGAAGCTTTCTTT. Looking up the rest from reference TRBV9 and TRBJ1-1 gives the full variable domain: DSGVTQTPKHLITATGQRVTLRCSPRSGDLSVYWYQQSLDQGLQFLIQYYNGEERAKGNILERFSAQQFPDLHSELNLSSLELGDSALYFCASSVERGTEAFFGQGTRLTVV.

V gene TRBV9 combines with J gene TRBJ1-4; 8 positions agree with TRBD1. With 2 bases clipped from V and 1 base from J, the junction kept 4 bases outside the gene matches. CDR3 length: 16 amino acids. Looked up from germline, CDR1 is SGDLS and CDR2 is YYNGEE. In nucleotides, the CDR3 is TGTGCCAGCAGCGTCAACAGGGGGGGAACTAATGAAAAACTGTTTTTT. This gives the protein CASSVNRGGTNEKLFF.

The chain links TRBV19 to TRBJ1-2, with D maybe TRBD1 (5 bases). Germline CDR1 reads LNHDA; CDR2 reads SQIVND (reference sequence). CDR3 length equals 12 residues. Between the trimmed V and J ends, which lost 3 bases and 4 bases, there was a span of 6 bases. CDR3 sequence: CASSIQGYGYTF. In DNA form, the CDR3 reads TGTGCCAGTAGTATCCAGGGCTATGGCTACACCTTC.

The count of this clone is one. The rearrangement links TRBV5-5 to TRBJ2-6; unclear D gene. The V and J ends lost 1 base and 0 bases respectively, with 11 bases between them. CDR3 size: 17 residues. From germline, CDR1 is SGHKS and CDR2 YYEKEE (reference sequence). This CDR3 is CASSLNLRYSGANVLTF. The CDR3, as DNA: TGTGCCAGCAGCTTGAACTTACGGTACTCTGGGGCCAACGTCCTGACTTTC.

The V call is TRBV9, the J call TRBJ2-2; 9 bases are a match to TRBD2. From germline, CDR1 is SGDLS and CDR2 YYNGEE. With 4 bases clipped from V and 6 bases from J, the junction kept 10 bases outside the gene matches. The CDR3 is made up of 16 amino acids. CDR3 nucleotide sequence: TGTGCCAGCAGCCCAAGAGGGCGGGAGGGCGCCGGGGAGCTGTTTTTT. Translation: CASSPRGREGAGELFF.

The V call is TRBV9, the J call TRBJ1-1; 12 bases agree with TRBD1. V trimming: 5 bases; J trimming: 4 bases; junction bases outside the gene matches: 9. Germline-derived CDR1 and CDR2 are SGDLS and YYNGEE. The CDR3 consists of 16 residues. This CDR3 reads CASRTGTGGEGTEAFF. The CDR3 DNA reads TGTGCCAGCAGAACCGGGACAGGGGGCGAGGGCACTGAAGCTTTCTTT.

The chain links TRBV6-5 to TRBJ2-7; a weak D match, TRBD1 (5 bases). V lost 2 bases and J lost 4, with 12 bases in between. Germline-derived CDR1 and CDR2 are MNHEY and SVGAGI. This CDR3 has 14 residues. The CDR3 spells CASSYPGQTYEQYF. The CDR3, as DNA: TGTGCCAGCAGTTACCCCGGACAAACTTACGAGCAGTACTTC.

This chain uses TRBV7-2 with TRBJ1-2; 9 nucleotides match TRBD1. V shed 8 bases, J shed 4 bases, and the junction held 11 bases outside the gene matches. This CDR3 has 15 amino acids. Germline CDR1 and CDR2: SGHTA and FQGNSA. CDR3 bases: TGTGCCAGCCTTAAACAGGGGGCCGTAGGCTATGGCTACACCTTC. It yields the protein CASLKQGAVGYGYTF.

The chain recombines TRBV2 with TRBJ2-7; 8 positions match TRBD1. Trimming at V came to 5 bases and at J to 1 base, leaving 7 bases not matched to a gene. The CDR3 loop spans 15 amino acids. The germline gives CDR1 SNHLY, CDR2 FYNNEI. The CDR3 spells CASSTGTGFSYEQYF. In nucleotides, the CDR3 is TGTGCCAGCAGTACCGGGACAGGCTTTTCCTACGAGCAGTACTTC.

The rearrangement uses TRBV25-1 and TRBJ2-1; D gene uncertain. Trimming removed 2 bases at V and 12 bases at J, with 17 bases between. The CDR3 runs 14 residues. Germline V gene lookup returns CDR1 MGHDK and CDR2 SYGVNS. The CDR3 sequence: CASSETPLLSLQFF. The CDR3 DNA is TGTGCCAGCAGTGAAACCCCCCTTCTAAGCTTGCAGTTCTTC.

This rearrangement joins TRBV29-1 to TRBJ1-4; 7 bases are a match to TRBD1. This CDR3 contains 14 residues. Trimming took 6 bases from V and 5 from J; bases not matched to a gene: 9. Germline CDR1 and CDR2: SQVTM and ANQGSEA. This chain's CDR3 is CSVKAGTVNEKLFF. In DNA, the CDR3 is TGCAGCGTCAAGGCTGGGACAGTAAATGAAAAACTGTTTTTT.

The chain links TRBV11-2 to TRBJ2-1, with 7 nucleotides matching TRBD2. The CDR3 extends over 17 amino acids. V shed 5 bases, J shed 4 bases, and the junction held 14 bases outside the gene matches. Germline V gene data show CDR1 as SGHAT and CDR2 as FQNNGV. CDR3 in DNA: TGTGCCAGCAGCCCCCGCTTGGGCGGGAGTAGTTACAATGAGCAGTTCTTC. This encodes CASSPRLGGSSYNEQFF.

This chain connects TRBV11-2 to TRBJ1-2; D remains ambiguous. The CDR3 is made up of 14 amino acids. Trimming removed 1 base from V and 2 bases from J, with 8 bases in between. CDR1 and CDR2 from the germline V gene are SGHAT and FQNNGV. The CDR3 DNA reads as TGTGCCAGCAGCTTAGGGGCGGGGAACTATGGCTACACCTTC. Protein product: CASSLGAGNYGYTF.

CDR3 amino acids: CASSNAWSGQETQYF. CDR3 sequence (DNA): TGTGCCAGCAGCAACGCCTGGTCGGGGCAAGAGACCCAGTACTTC. The J gene is TRBJ2-5, the V gene TRBV7-9; tentative D call: TRBD2 (5 bases). The CDR3 totals 15 residues. V was cut by 5 bases and J by 2 bases, with 15 bases left in between. Germline CDR1 is SEHNR and CDR2 is FQNEAQ (reference sequence).

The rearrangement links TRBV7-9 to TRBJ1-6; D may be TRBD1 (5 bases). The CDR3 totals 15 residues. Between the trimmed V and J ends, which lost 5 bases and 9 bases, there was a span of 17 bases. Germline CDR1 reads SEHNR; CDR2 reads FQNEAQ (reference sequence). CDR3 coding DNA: TGTGCCAGCAGCGGGCAGGGTTCCCTGGGTTCACCCCTCCACTTT. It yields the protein CASSGQGSLGSPLHF. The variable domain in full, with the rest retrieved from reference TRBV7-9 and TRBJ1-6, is DTGVSQNPRHKITKRGQNVTFRCDPISEHNRLYWYRQTLGQGPEFLTYFQNEAQLEKSRLLSDRFSAERPKGSFSTLEIQRTEQGDSAMYLCASSGQGSLGSPLHFGNGTRLTVT.

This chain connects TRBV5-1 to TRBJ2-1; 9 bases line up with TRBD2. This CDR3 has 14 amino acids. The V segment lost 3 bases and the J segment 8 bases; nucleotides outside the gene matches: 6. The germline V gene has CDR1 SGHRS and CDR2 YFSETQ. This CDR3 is CASSWGTSPDEQFF. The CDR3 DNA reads TGCGCCAGCAGCTGGGGGACTAGCCCCGATGAGCAGTTCTTC.